The 10 T cell receptor beta chains below all came from one sample that was sequenced in a study of blood T cell repertoires in COVID-19. TCRdb keeps only in-frame clones here, not all; method: immunoSEQ multiplex PCR. The sample shows 100,000 to 150,000 clones, around 82% of them seen only once. Material for sequencing was peripheral blood. The receptor source for this set is a man aged 80 or over with active or convalescent COVID-19.

The V call is TRBV9, the J call TRBJ2-2; D might be TRBD1 (6 bases). Trimming pared 7 bases from V and 2 bases from J, leaving 18 bases between. The CDR3 is 16 amino acids. Germline assignment: CDR1 SGDLS and CDR2 YYNGEE. Here the CDR3 reads CASALQRQANTGELFF. Here the CDR3 DNA reads TGTGCCAGCGCCCTCCAAAGACAGGCAAACACCGGGGAGCTGTTTTTT.

This chain joins TRBV9 and TRBJ2-2; no reliable D call. V was pared by 1 base and J by 1 base, with 5 bases between. Germline-derived CDR1 and CDR2 are SGDLS and YYNGEE. There are 14 residues in the CDR3. The CDR3 is CASSVNQNTGELFF. The CDR3 nucleotides read TGTGCCAGCAGCGTAAATCAGAACACCGGGGAGCTGTTTTTT.

V gene TRBV5-5 combines with J gene TRBJ2-3, with D uncertain. This CDR3 is 13 amino acids long. Germline V CDR1 and CDR2: SGHKS, YYEKEE (reference sequence). Trimming cost V 2 bases and J 3 bases, with 7 bases left between them. The CDR3 spells CASSFYATDTQYF. CDR3 nucleotides: TGTGCCAGCAGCTTTTACGCGACAGATACGCAGTATTTT.

The chain carries TRBV10-3 and TRBJ1-2; TRBD1 matches 7 bases. Germline trimming cut 2 bases from V and 7 bases from J; bases unmatched to any gene: 4. There are 13 residues in the CDR3. In germline, CDR1 is ENHRY, CDR2 SYGVKD. The chain's CDR3 is CAISEDRVSGYTF. In DNA form, the CDR3 reads TGTGCCATCAGTGAGGACAGGGTTTCTGGCTACACCTTC.

V gene TRBV19 combines with J gene TRBJ2-4, with no clear D. CDR1 is LNHDA, CDR2 SQIVND, per germline (reference sequence). The V and J ends lost 5 bases and 0 bases respectively, with 5 bases between them. This CDR3 region has 13 residues. The CDR3 region has the DNA TGTGCCAGTAGTTCTGTAGCCAAAAACATTCAGTACTTC. As protein: CASSSVAKNIQYF.

The chain combines TRBV2 with TRBJ2-5; the match to TRBD1 covers 9 bases. Looked up from germline, CDR1 is SNHLY and CDR2 is FYNNEI. After removal of 10 bases from V and 1 base from J, the junction contained 4 bases not matched to a gene. This CDR3 contains 13 residues. CDR3 sequence: CATGTGIQETQYF. The CDR3 DNA is TGTGCCACCGGGACAGGGATCCAAGAGACCCAGTACTTC.

The chain uses TRBV5-6 and TRBJ1-2, with a weak D call TRBD1 (6 bases). The V gene's germline CDR1 is SGHDT and CDR2 YYEEEE. V lost 1 base and J lost 2, with 12 bases in between. The CDR3 spans 15 residues. CDR3 sequence: CASSLRSGANYGYTF. The CDR3 nucleotides are TGTGCCAGCAGCTTGAGGTCAGGGGCAAACTATGGCTACACCTTC.

The chain has TRBV3-1 (or the pseudogene TRBV3-2) and TRBJ1-2; D call uncertain. Trimming took off 5 bases at V and 0 bases at J, with 22 bases between the two ends. This CDR3 is 18 amino acids long. Germline values: CDR1 LGHDT, CDR2 YNNKEL (reference sequence). The CDR3 DNA reads TGTGCCAGCAGCAAAGTAGCTTACAAGGAAGAGGCTAACTATGGCTACACCTTC. The encoded protein is CASSKVAYKEEANYGYTF.

The V and J genes are TRBV6-5 and TRBJ2-3, with TRBD1 matching 9 bases. The V segment lost 0 bases and the J segment 3 bases; nucleotides outside the gene matches: 4. Germline CDR1 is MNHEY and CDR2 is SVGAGI. CDR3 length equals 16 residues. The CDR3 sequence: CASSYSKDRGTDTQYF. The DNA of the CDR3 is TGTGCCAGCAGTTACTCGAAGGACAGGGGTACAGATACGCAGTATTTT.

The V gene is TRBV7-2, the J gene TRBJ2-1; D ambiguous. CDR1 and CDR2 from the germline V gene are SGHTA and FQGNSA. This CDR3 has 15 residues. V shed 1 base and J shed 0 bases, with 7 bases lying between them. In DNA, the CDR3 is TGTGCCAGCAGCTTAGTCCTGAGCTCCTACAATGAGCAGTTCTTC. It encodes CASSLVLSSYNEQFF.